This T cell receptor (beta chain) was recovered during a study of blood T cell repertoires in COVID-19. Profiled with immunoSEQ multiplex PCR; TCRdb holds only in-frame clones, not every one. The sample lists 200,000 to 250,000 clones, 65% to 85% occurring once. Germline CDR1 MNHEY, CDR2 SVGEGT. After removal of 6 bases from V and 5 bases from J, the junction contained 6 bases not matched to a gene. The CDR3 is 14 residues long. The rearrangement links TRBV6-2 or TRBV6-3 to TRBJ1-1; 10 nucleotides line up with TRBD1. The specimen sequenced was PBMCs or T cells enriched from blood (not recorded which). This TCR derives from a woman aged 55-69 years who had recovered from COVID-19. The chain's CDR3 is CASSRWTGGTEAFF. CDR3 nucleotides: TGTGCCAGCAGCCGTTGGACAGGGGGGACTGAAGCTTTCTTT.